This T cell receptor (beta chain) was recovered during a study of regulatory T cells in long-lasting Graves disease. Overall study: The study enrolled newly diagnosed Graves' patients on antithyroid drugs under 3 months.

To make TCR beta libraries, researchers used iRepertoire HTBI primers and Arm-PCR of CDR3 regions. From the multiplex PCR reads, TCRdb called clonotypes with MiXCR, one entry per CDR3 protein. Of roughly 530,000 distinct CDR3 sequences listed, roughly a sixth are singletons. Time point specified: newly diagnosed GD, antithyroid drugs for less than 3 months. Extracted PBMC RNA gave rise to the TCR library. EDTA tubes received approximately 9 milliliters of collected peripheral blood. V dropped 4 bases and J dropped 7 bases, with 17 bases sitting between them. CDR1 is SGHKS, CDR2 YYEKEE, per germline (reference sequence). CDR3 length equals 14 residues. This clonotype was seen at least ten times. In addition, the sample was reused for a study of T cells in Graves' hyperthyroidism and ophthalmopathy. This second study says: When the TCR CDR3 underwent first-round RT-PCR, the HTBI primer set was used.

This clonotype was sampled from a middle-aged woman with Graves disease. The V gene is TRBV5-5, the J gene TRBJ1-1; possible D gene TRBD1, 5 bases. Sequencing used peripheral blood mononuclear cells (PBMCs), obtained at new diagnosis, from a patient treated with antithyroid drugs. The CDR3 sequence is CASSLSAQEIEAFF. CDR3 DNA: TGTGCCAGCAGCCTCAGCGCACAGGAGATTGAAGCTTTCTTT.